This T cell receptor beta chain comes out of a study of T cell repertoires in cytomegalovirus infection. At the level of the study: Matching HLA type and CMV infection were both indicated by public TCR beta signatures. Study results and caveats: CMV-specific HLA-C-restricted TCR beta clonotypes dominated the ex vivo response.

This clonotype has only a few counts. Its antigen is as yet unknown. TCRdb analysed the reads with MiXCR anew, one entry per CDR3 protein. This sample has approximately 1,000,000 distinct CDR3 sequences, with less than 35% found just once. Germline V gene sequence: CDR1 LNHDA, CDR2 SQIVND (reference sequence). The length of the CDR3 is 15 residues. The V end lost 5 bases, the J end lost 1 base, and 14 bases lay between the germline ends. The chain is built from TRBV19 and TRBJ1-2; no reliable D call. The clonotype comes from a human donor in good health (CMV status not recorded). Some clones in this sample may be carry-over from other donors' samples. Sequences were derived from cultured CD8+ T cells from PBMCs, sampled from culture after CMV antigen stimulation. CDR3: CASSPRERFNYGYTF. The CDR3, as DNA: TGTGCCAGTAGTCCACGTGAGCGTTTTAACTATGGCTACACCTTC.